The clone carrying this TCR beta chain was recorded only once. Antigen: not known. Method: immunoSEQ multiplex PCR; TCRdb's copy keeps in-frame clones and lacks some. The top ten clones hold over 0.4% of a sample with roughly 66,000 clones, approximately 78% of them seen once. The data were taken from a study of OX40 agonist ivuxolimab in advanced cancers. Across the study: Ivuxolimab doses were 0.01, 0.1, 0.3, 1.5, 3 or 10 mg/kg every 2 weeks. The dose-escalation cohort was approximately 84% male, with a mean age of around 54 years, ranging roughly 20 to 90.

Study conclusions and caveats: Partial responders treated at 0.1-3.0 mg/kg exhibited clonal expansion among the lowest measured.

V lost 6 bases, J lost 0 bases, and 12 bases lay in between. Germline V gene sequence: CDR1 MDHEN, CDR2 SYDVKM. CDR3 length: 15 residues. The chain couples TRBV28 to TRBJ1-5; possibly TRBD1 for D (5 bases). The specimen comprised CD4+ or CD8+ T cells sorted from blood, sampled in a trial of the OX40 agonist ivuxolimab. This clonotype originated in an adult with an advanced solid tumor such as melanoma, head and neck, liver or kidney cancer. DNA of the CDR3: TGTGCCAGCAGGTTGAGGGGTAATAGCAATCAGCCCCAGCATTTT. The encoded protein is CASRLRGNSNQPQHF.